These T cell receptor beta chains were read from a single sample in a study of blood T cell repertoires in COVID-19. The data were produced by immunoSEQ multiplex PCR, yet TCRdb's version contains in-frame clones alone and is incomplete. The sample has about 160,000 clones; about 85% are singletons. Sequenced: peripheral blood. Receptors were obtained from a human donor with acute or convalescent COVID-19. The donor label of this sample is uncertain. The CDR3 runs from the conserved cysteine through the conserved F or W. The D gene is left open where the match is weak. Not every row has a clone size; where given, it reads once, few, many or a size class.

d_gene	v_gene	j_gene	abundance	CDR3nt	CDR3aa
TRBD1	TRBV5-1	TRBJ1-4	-	TGCGCCAGCAGCTTGGCCCTAGGAGGGGGCGAAAAACTGTTTTTT	CASSLALGGGEKLFF
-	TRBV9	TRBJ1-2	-	TGTGCCAGCAAAACAGGGTCAGGCTATGGCTACACCTTC	CASKTGSGYGYTF
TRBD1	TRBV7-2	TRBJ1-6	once	TGTGCCAGCAGCTTAGACCCGACAGGGCGCAATTCACCCCTCCACTTT	CASSLDPTGRNSPLHF
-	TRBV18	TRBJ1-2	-	TGTGCCAGCTCTTTTAACAGCTATGGCTACACCTTC	CASSFNSYGYTF
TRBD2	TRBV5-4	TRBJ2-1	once	TGTGCCAGCAGCTTACCGCGGGGGGAGCAGTTCTTC	CASSLPRGEQFF
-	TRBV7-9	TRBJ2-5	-	TGTGCCAGCAGCTTTGAGGCCCGTCAAGAGACCCAGTACTTC	CASSFEARQETQYF
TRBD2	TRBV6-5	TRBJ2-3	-	TGTGCCAGCTACCAGCGGGGGTTAGCAGATACGCAGTATTTT	CASYQRGLADTQYF
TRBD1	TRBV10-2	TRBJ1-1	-	TGCGCCAGCATGGGACAGGGGAACACTGAAGCTTTCTTT	CASMGQGNTEAFF
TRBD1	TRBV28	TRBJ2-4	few	TGTGCCAGCAGTCCTACAGGGGCCCTTCCTTTAGCCAAAAACATTCAGTACTTC	CASSPTGALPLAKNIQYF
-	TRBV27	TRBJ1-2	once	TGTGCCAGCAGTCCCTATTTTACCCAGGGGAGCTATGGCTACACCTTC	CASSPYFTQGSYGYTF
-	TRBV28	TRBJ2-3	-	TGTGCCAGCAGTTCCCCGAGAAGCACAGATACGCAGTATTTT	CASSSPRSTDTQYF
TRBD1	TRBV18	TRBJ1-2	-	TGTGCCAGCTCACCCGCCGGGACAGCAAACTATGGCTACACCTTC	CASSPAGTANYGYTF
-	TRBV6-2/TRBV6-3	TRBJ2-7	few	TGTGCCAGCAGTTACGTGGACTTCTACGAGCAGTACTTC	CASSYVDFYEQYF
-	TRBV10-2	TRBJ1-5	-	TGCGCCAGCAGTGAGTCGGGCCTTAGCAATCAGCCCCAGCATTTT	CASSESGLSNQPQHF
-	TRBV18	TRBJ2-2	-	TGTGCCAGCTCACGGTCGGGTCCAGGGGCTGACACCGGGGAGCTGTTTTTT	CASSRSGPGADTGELFF
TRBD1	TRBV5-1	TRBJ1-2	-	TGCGCCAGCAGCTCCCTAGGGGGCAACTACACCTTC	CASSSLGGNYTF
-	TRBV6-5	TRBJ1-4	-	TGTGCCAGCAGTTACTCGGGGCAGGCAACTAATGAAAAACTGTTTTTT	CASSYSGQATNEKLFF
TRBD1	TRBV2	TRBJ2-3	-	TGTGCCAGCAGGGGACAGGCCCTGACCACAGATACGCAGTATTTT	CASRGQALTTDTQYF
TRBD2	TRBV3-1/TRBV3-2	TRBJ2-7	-	TGTGCCAGCAGCCCCAGGACTAGCGGGGGGCCCCGCGAGCAGTACTTC	CASSPRTSGGPREQYF
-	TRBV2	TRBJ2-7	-	TGTGCCAGCAGTGCAGACTACGAGCAGTACTTC	CASSADYEQYF
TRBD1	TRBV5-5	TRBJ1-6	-	TGTGCCAGCAGCCTTTCCGGGACAGATAATTCACCCCTCCACTTT	CASSLSGTDNSPLHF
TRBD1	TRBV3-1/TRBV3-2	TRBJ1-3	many	TGTGCCAGCAGCCAGGCGACAGGGAGCAATGCGGGAAACACCATATATTTT	CASSQATGSNAGNTIYF
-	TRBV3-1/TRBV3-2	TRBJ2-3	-	TGTGCCAGCAGCCAAGTTCGAAGGGGAGATACGCAGTATTTT	CASSQVRRGDTQYF
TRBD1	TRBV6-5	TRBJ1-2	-	TGTGCCAGCATTTTACAGGGGAAGTATGGCTACACCTTC	CASILQGKYGYTF
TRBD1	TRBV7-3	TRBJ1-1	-	TGTGCCAGCAGCCAAAACAGGGGCACTGAAGCTTTCTTT	CASSQNRGTEAFF
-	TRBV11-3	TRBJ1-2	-	TGTGCCAGCAGCCCTCGACAGGACTATGGCTACACCTTC	CASSPRQDYGYTF
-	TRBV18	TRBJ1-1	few	TGTGCCAGCTCACCGGGCTTAATGAACACTGAAGCTTTCTTT	CASSPGLMNTEAFF
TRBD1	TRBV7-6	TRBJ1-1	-	TGTGCCAGCAGCTTATCCGGGACAGCGAACACTGAAGCTTTCTTT	CASSLSGTANTEAFF